The 30 T cell receptor beta chains listed next were all sequenced from one sample in a study of T-cell reconstitution after alpha-beta-depleted transplantation in children. Unique molecular identifiers were used to barcode this TCRbeta library. TCRdb re-called the PCR reads through MiXCR, storing one row per CDR3 protein. The table includes 200,000 to 300,000 distinct CDR3 sequences, more than 10% detected once. Sequencing was performed on PBMCs from the stem cell graft donor, taken from the stem cell graft. The receptor source for this set is a human donor who donated a stem cell graft to a child with acute lymphoblastic leukemia.

This clonotype was seen ten or more times. The chain has TRBV2 and TRBJ1-5; tentatively, D is TRBD1 (5 bases). The CDR3 extends over 14 amino acids. V was trimmed by 8 bases and J by 4 bases, leaving 15 bases between them. CDR1 SNHLY and CDR2 FYNNEI come from the germline V gene. For the CDR3, the DNA is TGTGCCAGCTTAGGGGCAGGGAGAAATCAGCCCCAGCATTTT. As protein: CASLGAGRNQPQHF.

This rearrangement joins TRBV20-1 to TRBJ2-7; no clear D. The ends were cut back, 6 bases at V and 4 bases at J, with 22 bases in the middle. The CDR3 is 15 amino acids. CDR1 is DFQATT, CDR2 SNEGSKA, per germline (reference sequence). The CDR3 loop reads CSAPRPRPASYEQYF. In nucleotides, the CDR3 is TGCAGTGCACCGCGCCCCCGCCCCGCTTCATACGAGCAGTACTTC.

The V gene is TRBV10-3, the J gene TRBJ2-7; D is undetermined. V lost 0 bases, J lost 1 base, and 7 bases lay in between. This CDR3 has 14 amino acids. Germline V CDR1 and CDR2: ENHRY, SYGVKD. CDR3 amino acids: CAISESKVSYEQYF. CDR3 nucleotide sequence: TGTGCCATCAGTGAGTCGAAGGTGTCCTACGAGCAGTACTTC.

This clonotype was observed many times. The rearrangement uses TRBV9 and TRBJ2-7; 9 nucleotides align to TRBD2. The germline CDR1 and CDR2 sequences are SGDLS and YYNGEE. Trimming cost V 4 bases and J 5 bases; bases outside gene matches: 13. CDR3 length equals 16 residues. The CDR3 DNA follows: TGTGCCAGCAGCCCCCGGTTAGCGGGAGCTAGTGACGAGCAGTACTTC. This gives the protein CASSPRLAGASDEQYF.

This clonotype was detected ten times or more. The chain employs TRBV20-1 and TRBJ2-3; D possibly corresponds to TRBD1 (6 bases). CDR3 length equals 15 residues. The germline CDR1 and CDR2 sequences are DFQATT and SNEGSKA (reference sequence). Trimming shortened V by 2 bases and J by 5 bases, and 17 bases separated the two germline ends. CDR3 bases: TGCAGTGCTAGACCTACGAAACAGGGAGAAGATACGCAGTATTTT. Translating it yields CSARPTKQGEDTQYF.

The chain has TRBV20-1 and TRBJ1-6; 7 positions agree with TRBD1. Germline CDR1 is DFQATT and CDR2 is SNEGSKA (reference sequence). The trim removed 2 bases at V and 4 bases at J, leaving 5 bases unmatched. This CDR3 has 15 amino acids. Here the CDR3 reads CSARPQGDYNSPLHF. CDR3 DNA sequence: TGCAGTGCTAGACCGCAGGGGGATTATAATTCACCCCTCCACTTT.

This clonotype was counted at least ten times. V usage is TRBV6-1 and J usage is TRBJ2-5, with 9 bases fitting TRBD1. Per germline, CDR1 MNHNS and CDR2 SASEGT. Germline trimming cut 6 bases from V and 5 bases from J; bases unmatched to any gene: 13. The CDR3 is 16 residues long. This CDR3 is CASSRGPGTGPETQYF. CDR3 coding DNA: TGTGCCAGCAGCCGCGGTCCCGGGACAGGGCCGGAGACCCAGTACTTC.

This clonotype was seen many times. For the CDR3, the DNA is TGTGCCAGCAGAACCGGGACAGGGCACTACGAGCAGTACTTC. Protein sequence: CASRTGTGHYEQYF. The J gene is TRBJ2-7, the V gene TRBV6-1, with 9 bases matching TRBD1. Germline V lookup: CDR1 MNHNS, CDR2 SASEGT. V dropped 6 bases and J dropped 3; count of bases not matched to a gene: 6. There are 14 residues in the CDR3.

This clonotype showed up many times. This chain joins TRBV2 and TRBJ2-2; 8 bases fit TRBD2. The germline V gene has CDR1 SNHLY and CDR2 FYNNEI. V shed 4 bases, J shed 4 bases, and the junction held 5 bases outside the gene matches. The CDR3 runs 15 residues. CDR3 DNA sequence: TGTGCCAGCAGTGTACGGGGGGGCAGCACCGGGGAGCTGTTTTTT. It translates to CASSVRGGSTGELFF.

About this clonotype itself: Possible read error: a much larger clone is one base away. The gene calls are TRBV4-2 and TRBJ1-2, with TRBD1 as a possible D gene (5 bases). The CDR3 consists of 16 residues. Per the germline V gene, CDR1 is LGHNA and CDR2 is YNFKEQ. The CDR3 DNA sequence: TGTGCCAGCAGCCCGGGGGGTCTCGTGGCTAAGTATGGCTACACCTTC. Residues: CASSPGGLVAKYGYTF.

This clonotype was seen at least ten times. The chain recombines TRBV19 with TRBJ2-2; D unresolved. Germline loops: CDR1 LNHDA, CDR2 SQIVND (reference sequence). V dropped 4 bases and J dropped 8 bases, with 14 bases sitting between them. The CDR3 has 14 residues. CDR3 protein: CASSTGTQGGELFF. In DNA form, the CDR3 reads TGTGCCAGTAGTACCGGTACCCAAGGAGGGGAGCTGTTTTTT.

This clonotype has at least ten counts. V is TRBV11-2 and J is TRBJ2-3, with 11 bases lining up with TRBD2. The CDR3 runs 18 residues. The junction had 10 bases not matched to a gene; V was cut back by 0 bases and J by 5 bases. Per germline, CDR1 SGHAT and CDR2 FQNNGV. The DNA of the CDR3 is TGTGCCAGCAGCTTAGATCTCCTACTAGCGGGAGTTATAGATACGCAGTATTTT. This gives the protein CASSLDLLLAGVIDTQYF.

This clonotype was observed at least ten times. The chain carries TRBV27 and TRBJ2-3; D not resolved. The CDR3 sequence is 16 residues long. Germline CDR1 is MNHEY and CDR2 is SMNVEV (reference sequence). V lost 4 bases to trimming and J lost 0 bases, with 14 bases between them. CDR3 in DNA: TGTGCCAGCAGTTCGTCTATGTCCCCTAGCACAGATACGCAGTATTTT. Translation: CASSSSMSPSTDTQYF.

This clonotype was counted many times. The rearrangement joins TRBV14 to TRBJ1-1; tentative D call: TRBD1 (5 bases). Germline CDR1 and CDR2: SGHDN and FVKESK. This CDR3 contains 15 residues. Trimming pared 3 bases from V and 2 bases from J, leaving 13 bases between. CDR3 in DNA: TGTGCCAGCAGCCAGGCGGGACGGACTAACACTGAAGCTTTCTTT. Amino acid sequence: CASSQAGRTNTEAFF.

Of note for this clonotype: A much more abundant neighbour one base away suggests this may be a read error. The V and J genes are TRBV24-1 and TRBJ2-2, with a weak D call TRBD1 (6 bases). With 6 bases removed from V and 5 bases from J, the gap between germline ends came to 9 bases. The CDR3 is made up of 13 amino acids. CDR1 KGHDR and CDR2 SFDVKD come from the germline V gene. This CDR3 is CATSCRGTGELFF. In nucleotides, the CDR3 is TGTGCCACCAGTTGCAGGGGAACCGGGGAGCTGTTTTTT.

This clonotype was found many times. The rearrangement links TRBV7-2 to TRBJ2-1, with TRBD2 as a possible D gene (5 bases). V dropped 5 bases and J dropped 4 bases, with 15 bases sitting between them. This CDR3 has 15 residues. CDR1 and CDR2 from the germline V gene are SGHTA and FQGNSA. The CDR3 loop is CASSARRAGYNEQFF. The CDR3 coding sequence is TGTGCCAGCAGCGCACGAAGGGCGGGTTACAATGAGCAGTTCTTC.

This clonotype was counted at least ten times. This chain joins TRBV29-1 and TRBJ2-5, with 7 nucleotides matching TRBD1. CDR1 is SQVTM, CDR2 ANQGSEA, per germline. Losses at the gene ends were 6 bases for V and 5 bases for J; bases not matched to a gene: 12. The CDR3 runs to 14 residues. CDR3 nucleotides: TGCAGCGTAGCCCCAACAGGGGCTGGTGAGACCCAGTACTTC. Its translation: CSVAPTGAGETQYF.

This clonotype was recorded at least ten times. The J gene is TRBJ2-1, the V gene TRBV4-2, with a possible D match to TRBD1 (5 bases). V shed 0 bases and J shed 5 bases, with 14 bases lying between them. The germline V gene encodes CDR1 LGHNA and CDR2 YNFKEQ. The CDR3 runs 16 residues. CDR3: CASSQDGALGDNEQFF. CDR3 coding DNA: TGTGCCAGCAGCCAAGATGGAGCGTTAGGGGACAATGAGCAGTTCTTC.

In its sample, this clonotype was seen many times. The chain combines TRBV10-3 with TRBJ2-7, with 7 bases fitting TRBD1. Trimming removed 4 bases from V and 2 bases from J; junction bases left unmatched: 5. Per the germline V gene, CDR1 is ENHRY and CDR2 is SYGVKD. The CDR3 totals 14 residues. CDR3 in amino acids: CAISGRQGTYEQYF. In nucleotides, the CDR3 is TGTGCCATCAGTGGGAGACAGGGAACCTACGAGCAGTACTTC.

The CDR3 DNA is TGTGCCAGCAGCTTCTCAAGCGGGGGGTTCACAGATACGCAGTATTTT. This gives the protein CASSFSSGGFTDTQYF. This chain joins TRBV5-4 and TRBJ2-3; 9 nucleotides agree with TRBD2. The germline V gene encodes CDR1 SGHNT and CDR2 YYREEE (reference sequence). The CDR3 covers 16 residues. The V and J ends lost 2 bases and 2 bases, in that order; junction bases with no gene match: 6.

This clonotype was detected many times. The J gene is TRBJ2-5, the V gene TRBV25-1; weak D call: TRBD1 (6 bases). The CDR3 contains 13 residues. V lost 2 bases, J lost 4 bases, and 8 bases lay in between. Germline V gene sequence: CDR1 MGHDK, CDR2 SYGVNS. CDR3 amino acids: CASSEGGRETQYF. The DNA for the CDR3 is TGTGCCAGCAGTGAAGGGGGCCGAGAGACCCAGTACTTC. The full variable domain, its missing parts supplied by reference TRBV25-1 and TRBJ2-5, is EADIYQTPRYLVIGTGKKITLECSQTMGHDKMYWYQQDPGMELHLIHYSYGVNSTEKGDLSSESTVSRIRTEHFPLTLESARPSHTSQYLCASSEGGRETQYFGPGTRLLVL.

The chain recombines TRBV27 with TRBJ2-7, with D perhaps being TRBD1 or TRBD2 (6 bases each). In germline, CDR1 is MNHEY, CDR2 SMNVEV (reference sequence). CDR3 length: 17 residues. V gave up 6 bases and J gave up 0 bases, with 21 bases separating them. The CDR3 DNA reads TGTGCCAGCAGAAAAGGGGGACTCTCTGGGAGCTCCTACGAGCAGTACTTC. It is translated as CASRKGGLSGSSYEQYF.

This clonotype was observed at least ten times. The V gene is TRBV27, the J gene TRBJ2-7, with D maybe TRBD1 (6 bases). Trimming removed 5 bases from V and 3 bases from J, with 17 bases in between. The CDR3 length is 15 residues. Germline CDR1 MNHEY, CDR2 SMNVEV (reference sequence). The CDR3 here is CASSRRRGRNYEQYF. For the CDR3, the DNA is TGTGCCAGCAGTCGGCGCAGGGGACGGAACTACGAGCAGTACTTC.

This clonotype occurred many times. The rearrangement uses TRBV25-1 and TRBJ1-1; 7 bases fit TRBD1. This CDR3 spans 14 amino acids. With 7 bases clipped from V and 4 bases from J, the junction kept 9 bases outside the gene matches. Germline-derived CDR1 and CDR2 are MGHDK and SYGVNS. This chain's CDR3 is CASNKQGQGTEAFF. CDR3 bases: TGTGCCAGCAACAAACAGGGGCAGGGCACTGAAGCTTTCTTT.

This clonotype was counted many times. This rearrangement joins TRBV4-3 to TRBJ2-1; no reliable D call. The germline V and J ends were trimmed by 1 base and 9 bases, with 13 bases remaining between them. There are 14 residues in the CDR3. CDR1 LGHNA and CDR2 YSLEER come from the germline V gene. CDR3 coding DNA: TGCGCCAGCAGCCAAGTCGCCTCCGCGACTGAGCAGTTCTTC. It encodes CASSQVASATEQFF.

Ten or more counts support this clonotype. V is TRBV20-1 and J is TRBJ1-1; 7 bases agree with TRBD1. Losses at the gene ends were 5 bases for V and 3 bases for J; bases not matched to a gene: 9. This CDR3 is 14 amino acids long. The germline V gene has CDR1 DFQATT and CDR2 SNEGSKA (reference sequence). CDR3 residues: CSAHRGGFDTEAFF. CDR3 nucleotide sequence: TGCAGTGCTCACAGGGGTGGATTCGACACTGAAGCTTTCTTT.

The table lists this clonotype with a few counts. The chain joins TRBV25-1 to TRBJ2-7, with 9 bases lining up with TRBD1. This CDR3 contains 14 residues. Germline trimming cut 6 bases from V and 4 bases from J; bases unmatched to any gene: 7. Germline CDR1 and CDR2: MGHDK and SYGVNS. CDR3 DNA: TGTGCCAGCAGCACCGGGACAGGGCCGTACGAGCAGTACTTC. Protein sequence: CASSTGTGPYEQYF.

The rearrangement joins TRBV5-1 to TRBJ2-7; 7 nucleotides align to TRBD1. V trimming: 4 bases; J trimming: 10 bases; junction bases outside the gene matches: 23. The length of the CDR3 is 17 residues. Germline CDR1 and CDR2: SGHRS and YFSETQ. The CDR3 here is CASSPTDTGVAPSDQYF. For the CDR3, the DNA is TGCGCCAGCAGCCCGACCGACACAGGGGTTGCTCCGTCCGACCAGTACTTC.

This clonotype was picked up many times. The chain uses TRBV4-1 and TRBJ2-1; TRBD2 aligns across 9 bases. The germline V gene encodes CDR1 MGHRA and CDR2 YSYEKL. The junction had 6 bases not matched to a gene; V was cut back by 1 base and J by 8 bases. The CDR3 is 15 amino acids. As DNA, the CDR3 is TGCGCCAGCAGCCAAGTTATAGCGGGAGTCTATGAGCAGTTCTTC. This codes for CASSQVIAGVYEQFF.

This clonotype occurred many times. J is TRBJ2-5 and V is TRBV5-5; D may be TRBD2 (6 bases). Trimming took 2 bases from V and 3 from J, leaving 11 bases between them. The CDR3 is 14 residues long. Germline V gene sequence: CDR1 SGHKS, CDR2 YYEKEE (reference sequence). The CDR3 sequence: CASSFGRREETQYF. Written as DNA, the CDR3 is TGTGCCAGCAGCTTCGGCCGGAGGGAAGAGACCCAGTACTTC.